Listed below are T cell receptor beta chains from one sample, sequenced in a study of graft-versus-host responses after intestinal transplantation. Only in-frame clones appear in the TCRdb table, and some are missing; sequencing was by immunoSEQ multiplex PCR. The sample consists of about 130,000 clones, approximately 91% of them appearing once. Their antigens remain unidentified. The sample here was unstimulated CD4+ T cells sorted from spleen or lymph node cells, taken before intestinal transplant. These receptors were obtained from a human donor who received an intestinal transplant. Each CDR3 is given with its conserved first and last residue. A D gene is named only where the DNA matches it firmly. Size values are once, few and many counts, or a class for expanded clones, and some rows have none.

j_call: TRBJ2-7
clone_size: NA
v_call: TRBV10-3
d_call: TRBD2
cdr3_nt: TGTGCCATCACCCAGGGACCTAGCGGACCCTACGAGCAGTACTTC
cdr3_aa: CAITQGPSGPYEQYF

j_call: TRBJ2-5
clone_size: NA
v_call: TRBV28
d_call: NA
cdr3_nt: TGTGCCAGCAGTTTAGGTAACCAAGAGACCCAGTACTTC
cdr3_aa: CASSLGNQETQYF

j_call: TRBJ2-2
clone_size: NA
v_call: TRBV7-7
d_call: TRBD1
cdr3_nt: TGTGCTAGCAGCCAGGGACAGGGCACCGGGGAGCTGTTTTTT
cdr3_aa: CASSQGQGTGELFF

j_call: TRBJ1-3
clone_size: NA
v_call: TRBV5-1
d_call: NA
cdr3_nt: TGCGCCAGCAGCTTGGATCTGGGGGCCGGAAACACCATATATTTT
cdr3_aa: CASSLDLGAGNTIYF

j_call: TRBJ1-5
clone_size: few
v_call: TRBV7-2
d_call: NA
cdr3_nt: TGTGCCAGCAGCTCTCGAATTAATCAGCCCCAGCATTTT
cdr3_aa: CASSSRINQPQHF

j_call: TRBJ2-1
clone_size: NA
v_call: TRBV5-4
d_call: TRBD2
cdr3_nt: TGTGCCAGCAGCTCACTAGCGGGAGTCTCCTACAATGAGCAGTTCTTC
cdr3_aa: CASSSLAGVSYNEQFF

j_call: TRBJ2-2
clone_size: NA
v_call: TRBV5-4
d_call: NA
cdr3_nt: TGTGCCAGCAGCTTGGAGGCAGGGACCGGGGCCGGGGAGCTGTTTTTT
cdr3_aa: CASSLEAGTGAGELFF

j_call: TRBJ1-2
clone_size: NA
v_call: TRBV6-5
d_call: NA
cdr3_nt: TGTGCCAGCAGTGCACAGGCTCCTAACTATGGCTACACCTTC
cdr3_aa: CASSAQAPNYGYTF

j_call: TRBJ1-1
clone_size: NA
v_call: TRBV9
d_call: NA
cdr3_nt: TGTGCCAGCAGCCCCATCCAAGGCACTGAAGCTTTCTTT
cdr3_aa: CASSPIQGTEAFF

j_call: TRBJ2-3
clone_size: NA
v_call: TRBV18
d_call: NA
cdr3_nt: TGTGCCAGCTCACCACCCCAGGGGCGGGATACGCAGTATTTT
cdr3_aa: CASSPPQGRDTQYF

j_call: TRBJ1-1
clone_size: NA
v_call: TRBV5-6
d_call: TRBD1
cdr3_nt: TGTGCCAGCAGCTTGAGGACAGGGGCCCTGGCCACTGAAGCTTTCTTT
cdr3_aa: CASSLRTGALATEAFF

j_call: TRBJ1-4
clone_size: NA
v_call: TRBV19
d_call: TRBD1
cdr3_nt: TGTGCCAGTAGTTCGGGACAGAGTAATGAAAAACTGTTTTTT
cdr3_aa: CASSSGQSNEKLFF

j_call: TRBJ2-7
clone_size: NA
v_call: TRBV6-6
d_call: NA
cdr3_nt: TGTGCCAGCATAAGGGGTCTGAGTGACGAGCAGTACTTC
cdr3_aa: CASIRGLSDEQYF

j_call: TRBJ2-7
clone_size: few
v_call: TRBV7-2
d_call: NA
cdr3_nt: TGTGCCAGCAGCTCCGGCGGAGCTATCTACGAGCAGTACTTC
cdr3_aa: CASSSGGAIYEQYF

j_call: TRBJ2-6
clone_size: NA
v_call: TRBV6-6
d_call: NA
cdr3_nt: TGTGCCAGCAGTTATGGGGCCGGGGCCAACGTCCTGACTTTC
cdr3_aa: CASSYGAGANVLTF

j_call: TRBJ2-3
clone_size: NA
v_call: TRBV29-1
d_call: TRBD2
cdr3_nt: TGCAGCGTACAGACTAGCGGGAGGGCCACAGATACGCAGTATTTT
cdr3_aa: CSVQTSGRATDTQYF

j_call: TRBJ2-1
clone_size: NA
v_call: TRBV9
d_call: NA
cdr3_nt: TGTGCCAGCAGCGCCGGGACACTAAACCATGAGCAGTTCTTC
cdr3_aa: CASSAGTLNHEQFF

j_call: TRBJ2-7
clone_size: NA
v_call: TRBV27
d_call: TRBD2
cdr3_nt: TGTGCCAGCAGTTCCTCACTAGCGGGAGGGTCCTACGAGCAGTACTTC
cdr3_aa: CASSSSLAGGSYEQYF

j_call: TRBJ1-5
clone_size: NA
v_call: TRBV2
d_call: NA
cdr3_nt: TGTGCCAGCAGCAGAAAAACAGGGAAGGGGCAGCCCCAGCATTTT
cdr3_aa: CASSRKTGKGQPQHF

j_call: TRBJ2-5
clone_size: NA
v_call: TRBV5-1
d_call: NA
cdr3_nt: TGCGCCAGCAGCTTGATAGTGGGCACAAAAGAGACCCAGTACTTC
cdr3_aa: CASSLIVGTKETQYF

j_call: TRBJ2-5
clone_size: NA
v_call: TRBV6-1
d_call: NA
cdr3_nt: TGTGCCAGCAAAAGAGCAGGGGAGACCCAGTACTTC
cdr3_aa: CASKRAGETQYF

j_call: TRBJ2-7
clone_size: NA
v_call: TRBV4-3
d_call: NA
cdr3_nt: TGCGCCAGCAGCCAAGATACGAGACGGCCTGGCGGTATCCCCACGTCCTACGAGCAGTACTTC
cdr3_aa: CASSQDTRRPGGIPTSYEQYF

j_call: TRBJ1-5
clone_size: NA
v_call: TRBV5-4
d_call: NA
cdr3_nt: TGTGCCAGCAGCCTGGGGATCGACGATCAGCCCCAGCATTTT
cdr3_aa: CASSLGIDDQPQHF

j_call: TRBJ1-1
clone_size: NA
v_call: TRBV21-1
d_call: NA
cdr3_nt: TGTGCCAGCAGCAAAATTCGGACGGTGATCACTGAAGCTTTCTTT
cdr3_aa: CASSKIRTVITEAFF

j_call: TRBJ2-3
clone_size: NA
v_call: TRBV9
d_call: TRBD2
cdr3_nt: TGTGCCAGCAGTCGGGGAGCTAGCGGTTCAGATACGCAGTATTTT
cdr3_aa: CASSRGASGSDTQYF

j_call: TRBJ1-1
clone_size: once
v_call: TRBV5-1
d_call: TRBD1
cdr3_nt: TGCGCCAGCAGCTTAGGTAACAGGGGGCTGACTGAAGCTTTCTTT
cdr3_aa: CASSLGNRGLTEAFF